This TCR beta chain was sequenced for a study of blood T cell repertoires in COVID-19. In the study overall: Acute and convalescent COVID-19 specimens originated in the United States, Italy and Spain. Sources were T cells, B-cell-depleted T cells, or PBMCs; the material itself was cDNA or gDNA.

Germline CDR1 and CDR2: MNHEY and SVGAGI. V lost 9 bases and J lost 5, with 13 bases in between. The CDR3 has 12 amino acids. Authors' processing steps: Reference gene primer amplification in the assay estimated nucleated cell counts. This table comes from immunoSEQ multiplex PCR, and its TCRdb copy is limited to in-frame clones, with some not included. The DNA gave D and trimming, while V, J and clone size come from that table. Among 250,000 or so clones listed, about 90% were seen once. A single count supports this clone. This clonotype originated in a man aged 55 to 70 with acute or convalescent COVID-19. Specimen: peripheral blood. The chain employs TRBV6-5 and TRBJ2-5; unclear D gene. CDR3 nucleotide sequence: TGTGCCAGTACTTTGCAAAAGGAGACCCAGTACTTC. Translated: CASTLQKETQYF.